This TCR beta chain stems from a study of cytomegalovirus exposure and HLA in healthy donors. General study results and limits: Usually a TCR sequence was rare, but some public TCRs were found in many donors. Approximately 160 TCR beta chains were listed as cytomegalovirus-associated. A missense DCLRE1C variant was associated with V- and J-gene trimming of TCR beta chains in a later analysis, and an independent cohort replicated the association.

These donors, healthy bone marrow donors, were studied. About this clone itself: Its antigen is unknown.

Germline lookup yields CDR1 LNHDA and CDR2 SQIVND (reference sequence). V dropped 5 bases and J dropped 5; count of bases not matched to a gene: 10. The length of the CDR3 is 16 residues. Researchers ran the PCR with 60 Vbeta and 13 Jbeta primers. The data were produced by immunoSEQ multiplex PCR, yet TCRdb's version contains in-frame clones alone and is incomplete. The repertoire includes around 170,000 clones, over 80% of them detected once, and approximately 6% sits in the top ten. The chain couples TRBV19 to TRBJ2-7, with TRBD2 identical over 12 bases. Sequencing was carried out using PBMCs. The source is a man aged 40-50 years in good health and CMV-seropositive. CDR3 DNA sequence: TGTGCCAGTAGTTCCAGGGGACTAGCGGGTATCCACGAGCAGTACTTC. This translates into CASSSRGLAGIHEQYF. The full variable domain, in which reference TRBV19 and TRBJ2-7 provide the parts outside the CDR3, is DGGITQSPKYLFRKEGQNVTLSCEQNLNHDAMYWYRQDPGQGLRLIYYSQIVNDFQKGDIAEGYSVSREKKESFPLTVTSAQKNPTAFYLCASSSRGLAGIHEQYFGPGTRLTVT.